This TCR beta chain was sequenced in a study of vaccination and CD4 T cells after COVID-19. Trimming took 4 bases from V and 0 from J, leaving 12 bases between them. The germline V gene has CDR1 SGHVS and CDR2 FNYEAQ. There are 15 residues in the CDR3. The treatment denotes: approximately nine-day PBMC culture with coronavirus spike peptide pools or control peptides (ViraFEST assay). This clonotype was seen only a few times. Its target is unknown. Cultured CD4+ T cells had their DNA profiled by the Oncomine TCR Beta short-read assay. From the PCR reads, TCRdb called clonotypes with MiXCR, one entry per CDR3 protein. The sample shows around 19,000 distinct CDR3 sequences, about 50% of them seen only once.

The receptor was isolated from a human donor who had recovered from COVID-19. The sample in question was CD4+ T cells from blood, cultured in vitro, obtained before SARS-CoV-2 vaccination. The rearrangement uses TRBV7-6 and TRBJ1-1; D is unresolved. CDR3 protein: CASSSGPSLNTEAFF. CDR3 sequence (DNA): TGTGCCAGCAGCTCGGGCCCGTCGTTGAACACTGAAGCTTTCTTT.